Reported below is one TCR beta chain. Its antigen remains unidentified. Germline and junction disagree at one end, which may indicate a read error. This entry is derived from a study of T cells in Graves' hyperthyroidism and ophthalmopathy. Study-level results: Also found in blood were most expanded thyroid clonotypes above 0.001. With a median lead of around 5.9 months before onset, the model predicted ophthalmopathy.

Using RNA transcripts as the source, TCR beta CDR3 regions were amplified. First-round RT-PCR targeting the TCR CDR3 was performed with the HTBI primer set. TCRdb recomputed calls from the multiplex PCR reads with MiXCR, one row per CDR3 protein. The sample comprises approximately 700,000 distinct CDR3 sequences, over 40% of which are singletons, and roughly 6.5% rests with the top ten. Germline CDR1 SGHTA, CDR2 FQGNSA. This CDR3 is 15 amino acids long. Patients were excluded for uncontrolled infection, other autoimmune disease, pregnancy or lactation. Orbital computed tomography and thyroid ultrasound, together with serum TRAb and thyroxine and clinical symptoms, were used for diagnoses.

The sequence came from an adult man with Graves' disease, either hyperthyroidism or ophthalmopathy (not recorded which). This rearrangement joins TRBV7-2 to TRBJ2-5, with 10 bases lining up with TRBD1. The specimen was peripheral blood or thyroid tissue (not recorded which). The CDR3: CASSMDRGIQETQYF. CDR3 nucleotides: TGCGCCAGCAGCATGGACAGGGGGATACAAGAGACCCAGTACTTC.